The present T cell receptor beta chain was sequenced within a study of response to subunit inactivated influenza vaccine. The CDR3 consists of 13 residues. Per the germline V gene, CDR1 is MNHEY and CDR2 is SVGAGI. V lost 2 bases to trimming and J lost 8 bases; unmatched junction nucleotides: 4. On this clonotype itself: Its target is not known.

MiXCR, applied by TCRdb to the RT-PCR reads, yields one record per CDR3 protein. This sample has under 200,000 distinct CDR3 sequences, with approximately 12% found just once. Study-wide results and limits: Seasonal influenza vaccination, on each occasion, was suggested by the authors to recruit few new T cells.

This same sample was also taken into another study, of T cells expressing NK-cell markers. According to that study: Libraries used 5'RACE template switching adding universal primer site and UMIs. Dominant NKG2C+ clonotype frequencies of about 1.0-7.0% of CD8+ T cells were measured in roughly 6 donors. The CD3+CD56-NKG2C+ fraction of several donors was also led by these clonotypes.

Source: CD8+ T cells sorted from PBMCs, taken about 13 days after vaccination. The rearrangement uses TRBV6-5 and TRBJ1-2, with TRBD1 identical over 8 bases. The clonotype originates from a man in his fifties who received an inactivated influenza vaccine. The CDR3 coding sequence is TGTGCCAGCAGTTACCGGACAGGGCGCGGCTACACCTTC. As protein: CASSYRTGRGYTF.